The entry below gives a single T cell receptor (beta chain) sequence along with its context. This record belongs to a study of T cell changes during pregnancy in multiple sclerosis. Sequencing used immunoSEQ multiplex PCR; TCRdb keeps in-frame clones, though not all of them. The table has tens of thousands of clones, 92% seen once. The CDR3 has 14 residues. Germline CDR1 SEHNR, CDR2 FQNEAQ (reference sequence). Trimming cost V 1 base and J 4 bases, with 10 bases left between them. This chain connects TRBV7-9 to TRBJ1-1; perhaps TRBD1 as D (5 bases). This TCR came from a female donor with multiple sclerosis, enrolled in a pregnancy study. The material sequenced was peripheral blood, taken after pregnancy. This CDR3 is CASSLGQSSTEAFF. CDR3 bases: TGTGCCAGCAGCTTAGGACAGAGCAGCACTGAAGCTTTCTTT.